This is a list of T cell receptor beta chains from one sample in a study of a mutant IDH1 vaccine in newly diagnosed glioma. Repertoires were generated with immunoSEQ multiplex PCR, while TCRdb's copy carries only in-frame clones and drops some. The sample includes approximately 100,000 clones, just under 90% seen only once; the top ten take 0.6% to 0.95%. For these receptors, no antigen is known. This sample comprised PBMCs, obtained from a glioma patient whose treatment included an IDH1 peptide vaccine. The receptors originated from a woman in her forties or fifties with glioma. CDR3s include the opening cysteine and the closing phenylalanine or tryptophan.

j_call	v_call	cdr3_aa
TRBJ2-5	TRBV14	CASSQDGHKQETQYF
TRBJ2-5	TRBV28	CASRLAGGGETQYF
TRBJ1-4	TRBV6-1	CASSEQRIANEKLFF
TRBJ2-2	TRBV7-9	CASSLPGLAGNTGELFF
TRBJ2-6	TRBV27	CASSSYQGANVLTF
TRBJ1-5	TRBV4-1	CASSQDSRHYSNQPQHF
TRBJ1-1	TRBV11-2	CASSPGGQGGTEAFF
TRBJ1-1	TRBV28	CASSTSNTEAFF
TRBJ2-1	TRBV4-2	CASSPRFGDEQFF
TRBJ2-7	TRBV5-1	CASSSQGSSYEQYF
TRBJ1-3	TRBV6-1	CASSEVGRVGNTIYF
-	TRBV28	CASGLGTYEQYF
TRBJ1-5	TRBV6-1	CASSTRTGGRQPQHF
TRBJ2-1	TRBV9	CASSGLGQGAGDEQFF
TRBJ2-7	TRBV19	CASSRTATLIHEQYF
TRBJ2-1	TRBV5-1	CASSVAVSSYNEQFF
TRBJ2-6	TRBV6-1	CATRTGSGANVLTF
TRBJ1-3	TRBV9	CASSVALGSGNTIYF
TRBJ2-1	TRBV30	CAWSEDSYNEQFF
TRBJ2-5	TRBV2	CASSLLLAEETQYF
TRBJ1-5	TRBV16	CASGDRATQPQHF
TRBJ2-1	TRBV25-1	CASSGSGVDNEQFF
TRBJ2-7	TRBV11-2	CASSSLRQGWDEQYF
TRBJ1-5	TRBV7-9	CASSLDGGLQPQHF
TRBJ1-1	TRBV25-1	CASSEPGQMNTEAFF
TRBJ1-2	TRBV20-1	CSARRDYGYTF
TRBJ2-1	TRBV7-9	CASSSGQGRGAYNEQFF
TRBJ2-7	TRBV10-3	CAISGDIRDSRAYEQYF
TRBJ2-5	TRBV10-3	CAISDPRDRVAGTQYF
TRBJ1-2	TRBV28	CASSPRTGGIYGYTF
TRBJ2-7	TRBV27	CASRRGYEQYF
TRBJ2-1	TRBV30	CAYSGLSYNEQFF
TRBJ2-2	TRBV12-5	CASSGRGGRTGELFF
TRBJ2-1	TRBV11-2	CASSWDPDFYNEQFF
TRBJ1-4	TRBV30	CAWRDTGQLVEKLFF
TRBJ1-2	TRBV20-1	CSARDGYGYTF
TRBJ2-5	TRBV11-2	CASSSPGLQETQYF
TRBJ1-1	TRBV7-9	CASSLGSGLFDGNTEAFF
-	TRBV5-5	CASSTEMGQGSWYEQYF
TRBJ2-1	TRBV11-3	CASSSWGFNNEQFF
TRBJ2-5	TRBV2	CASRVGQGTQETQYF
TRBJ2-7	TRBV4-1	CASSQGDRYSYEQYF
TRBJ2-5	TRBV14	CASSLADRGYWETQYF
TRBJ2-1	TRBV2	CASSGTDAYNEQFF
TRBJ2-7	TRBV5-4	CASSYDSYEQYF
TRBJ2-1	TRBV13	CASSLAGGNEQFF
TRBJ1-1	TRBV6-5	CASSWDTNTEAFF
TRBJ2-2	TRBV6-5	CASSYSRRGDGELFF
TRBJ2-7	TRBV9	CASSPTGYEQYF
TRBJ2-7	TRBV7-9	CASSPARAPHEQYF
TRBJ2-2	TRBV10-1	CASSGSVVGELFF